This T cell receptor (beta chain) comes out of a study of blood T cell repertoires in COVID-19. Study-wide context: Sites across the United States, Italy and Spain contributed samples from acute and convalescent COVID-19. T cells, B-cell-depleted T cells, or PBMCs provided the cDNA or gDNA that served as material.

In the source study's methods: Amplifying reference gene primers gave estimates of nucleated cell counts. Sequencing was performed with immunoSEQ multiplex PCR; in TCRdb, only in-frame clones are kept and a portion is missing. V and J calls and clone size are those listed in that table; D and trimming were worked out from the DNA. Of tens of thousands of clones in the sample, almost 90% were seen once. The V gene lost 4 bases and the J gene lost 3 bases, with 4 bases spanning the gap. Germline-derived CDR1 and CDR2 are MDHEN and SYDVKM. There are 11 residues in the CDR3. The receptor comes from a man aged 60 to 69 with active or convalescent COVID-19. Sequencing used peripheral blood. The chain joins TRBV28 to TRBJ2-7; D ambiguous. CDR3 protein: CASSYSYEQYF. For the CDR3, the DNA is TGTGCCAGCAGTTACAGCTACGAGCAGTACTTC.